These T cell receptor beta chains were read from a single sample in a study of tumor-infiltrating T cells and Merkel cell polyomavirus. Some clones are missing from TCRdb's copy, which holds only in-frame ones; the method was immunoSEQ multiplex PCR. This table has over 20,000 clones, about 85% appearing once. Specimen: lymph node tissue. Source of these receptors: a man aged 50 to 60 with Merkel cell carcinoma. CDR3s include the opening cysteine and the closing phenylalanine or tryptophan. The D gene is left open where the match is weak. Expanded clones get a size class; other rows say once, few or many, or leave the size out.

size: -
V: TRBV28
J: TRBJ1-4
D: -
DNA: TGTGCCAGCAGTTTAATAAGTAGTTGGAAACTGTTTTTT
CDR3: CASSLISSWKLFF

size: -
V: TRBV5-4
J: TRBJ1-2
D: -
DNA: TGTGCCAGCAGAGGGGCAGGGGACGGCTACACCTTC
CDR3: CASRGAGDGYTF

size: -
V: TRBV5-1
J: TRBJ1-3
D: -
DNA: TGCGCCAGCAGCCGGGATTCCGGGAGCTCTGGAAACACCATATATTTT
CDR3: CASSRDSGSSGNTIYF

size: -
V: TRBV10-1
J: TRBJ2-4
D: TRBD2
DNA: TGCGCCAGCAGTGAGGTAGCGGGAGGGAACATTCAGTACTTC
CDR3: CASSEVAGGNIQYF

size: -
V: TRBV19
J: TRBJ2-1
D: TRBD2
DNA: TGTGCCAGTAGCGGGGGGTCCTCCTACAATGAGCAGTTCTTC
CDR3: CASSGGSSYNEQFF

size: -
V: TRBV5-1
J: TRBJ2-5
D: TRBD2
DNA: TGCGCCAGCAGCACCACGGGGGGGCCAGAGACCCAGTACTTC
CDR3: CASSTTGGPETQYF

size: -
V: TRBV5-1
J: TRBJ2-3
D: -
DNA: TGCGCCAGCAACCTAATGGGGGGGCACACTACAGATACGCAGTATTTT
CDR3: CASNLMGGHTTDTQYF

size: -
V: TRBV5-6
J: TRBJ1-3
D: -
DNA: TGTGCCAGCAGACCGGACCGGGGGGCTGGAAACACCATATATTTT
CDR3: CASRPDRGAGNTIYF

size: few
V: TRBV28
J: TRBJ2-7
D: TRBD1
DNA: TGTGCCAGCAGGCGGACAGGGGCGGACCCCTCTCTTGGGCAGTACTTC
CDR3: CASRRTGADPSLGQYF

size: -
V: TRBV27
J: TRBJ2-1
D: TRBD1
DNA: TGTGCCAGCAGGCCGGGGCAGGGGGCCTACAATGAGCAGTTCTTC
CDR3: CASRPGQGAYNEQFF

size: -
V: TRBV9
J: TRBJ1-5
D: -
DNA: TGTGCCAGCAGCCAGACAGGTAGCAATCAGCCCCAGCATTTT
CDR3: CASSQTGSNQPQHF

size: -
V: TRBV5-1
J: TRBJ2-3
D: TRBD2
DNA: TGCGCCAGCAGCTTCACCGGGCGGGAGAACACTCGCACAGATACGCAGTATTTT
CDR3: CASSFTGRENTRTDTQYF

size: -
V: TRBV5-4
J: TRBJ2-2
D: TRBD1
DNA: TGTGCCAGCACACCGGGACAGGGTGACACCGGGGAGCTGTTTTTT
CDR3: CASTPGQGDTGELFF

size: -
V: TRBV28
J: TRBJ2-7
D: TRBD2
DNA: TGTGCCAGCACCCTGACTAGCGGGAGTTCGAGGTGGGGGGGCTACGAGCAGTACTTC
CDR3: CASTLTSGSSRWGGYEQYF

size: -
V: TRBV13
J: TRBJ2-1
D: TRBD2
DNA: TGTGCCAGCAGCCCAATACTAGCGGTTTCCTACAATGAGCAGTTCTTC
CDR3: CASSPILAVSYNEQFF

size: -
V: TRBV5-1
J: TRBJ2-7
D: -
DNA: TGCGCCAGCAGCTTGGCCTTGGACACCCTCGAGCAGTACTTC
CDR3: CASSLALDTLEQYF

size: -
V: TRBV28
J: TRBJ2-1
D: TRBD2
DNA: TGTGCCAGCAGTTCCTCTAGCGGGAACACCTACAATGAGCAGTTCTTC
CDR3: CASSSSSGNTYNEQFF

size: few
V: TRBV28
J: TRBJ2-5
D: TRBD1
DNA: TGTGCCAGCAGTTTATGGGACAGGGTCTGGGAGACCCAGTACTTC
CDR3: CASSLWDRVWETQYF

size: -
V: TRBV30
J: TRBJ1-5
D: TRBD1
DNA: TGTGCCTGGAGTGGGGGGACAGGGGGCGCGAATCAGCCCCAGCATTTT
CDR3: CAWSGGTGGANQPQHF

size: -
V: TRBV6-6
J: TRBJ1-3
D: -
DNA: TGTGCCAGCAACCTCCAGAACTCTGGAAACACCATATATTTT
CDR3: CASNLQNSGNTIYF

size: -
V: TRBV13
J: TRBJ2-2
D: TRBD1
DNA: TGTGCCAGCAGCCCACGGACAGGGAATACCGGGGAGCTGTTTTTT
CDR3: CASSPRTGNTGELFF

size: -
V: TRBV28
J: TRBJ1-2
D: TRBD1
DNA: TGTGCCAGCAGTGAGGACAGGCGGGACTATGGCTACACCTTC
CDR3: CASSEDRRDYGYTF

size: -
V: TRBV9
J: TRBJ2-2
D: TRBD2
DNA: TGTGCCAGCAGCGTAGACTTACTAGCGGGAGGTTCATCCGGGGAGCTGTTTTTT
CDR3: CASSVDLLAGGSSGELFF

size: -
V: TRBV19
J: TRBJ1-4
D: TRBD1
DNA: TGTGCCAGCTCGCCTCCCCGACAGGGTGAAAAACTGTTTTTT
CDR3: CASSPPRQGEKLFF

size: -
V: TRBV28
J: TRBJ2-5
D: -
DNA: TGTGCCAGCGGGGGGGCACGGGAGACCCAGTACTTC
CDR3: CASGGARETQYF

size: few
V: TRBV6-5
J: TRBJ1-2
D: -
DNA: TGTGCCAGCAGTTACTCCTGGACAGCGACCAACTATGGCTACACCTTC
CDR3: CASSYSWTATNYGYTF

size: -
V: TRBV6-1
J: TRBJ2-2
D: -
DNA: TGTGCCAGCAGTGAAGCGCTTCAAGGACTATTGAACACCGGGGAGCTGTTTTTT
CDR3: CASSEALQGLLNTGELFF

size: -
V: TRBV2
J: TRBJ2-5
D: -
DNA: TGTGCCAGCAGTGAAGTATCGGTGGAGACCCAGTACTTC
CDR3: CASSEVSVETQYF

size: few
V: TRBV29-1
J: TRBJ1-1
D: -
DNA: TGCAGCGCCGCGGGCCCCACGAGGGACACTGAAGCTTTCTTT
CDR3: CSAAGPTRDTEAFF

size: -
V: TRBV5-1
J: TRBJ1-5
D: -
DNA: TGCGCCAGCAGCCCGGGCGGGTATAGCAATCAGCCCCAGCATTTT
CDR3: CASSPGGYSNQPQHF

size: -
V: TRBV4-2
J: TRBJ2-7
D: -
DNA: TGTGCCAGCAGCCATTCCAGCGGTAGCTCCTACGAGCAGTACTTC
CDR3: CASSHSSGSSYEQYF

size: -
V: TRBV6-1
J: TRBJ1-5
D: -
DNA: TGTGCCAGCAGTGAAGGGCCTCCTGGGCATCAGCCCCAGCATTTT
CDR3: CASSEGPPGHQPQHF

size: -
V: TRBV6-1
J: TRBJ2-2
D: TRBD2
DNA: TGTGCCAGCAGTAAGCGGGGGGGCCGGACCGGGGAGCTGTTTTTT
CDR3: CASSKRGGRTGELFF

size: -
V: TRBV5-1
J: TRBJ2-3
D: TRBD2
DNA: TGCGCCAGCAGCACGGGACTAGCAGCAGATACGCAGTATTTT
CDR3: CASSTGLAADTQYF

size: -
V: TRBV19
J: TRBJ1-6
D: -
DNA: TGTGCCAGTACACGGGGGGTCGCTAATTCACCCCTCCACTTT
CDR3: CASTRGVANSPLHF

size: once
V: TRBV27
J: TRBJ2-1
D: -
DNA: TGTGCCAGCGGAGGGGACGGGACCTACAATGAGCAGTTCTTC
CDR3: CASGGDGTYNEQFF